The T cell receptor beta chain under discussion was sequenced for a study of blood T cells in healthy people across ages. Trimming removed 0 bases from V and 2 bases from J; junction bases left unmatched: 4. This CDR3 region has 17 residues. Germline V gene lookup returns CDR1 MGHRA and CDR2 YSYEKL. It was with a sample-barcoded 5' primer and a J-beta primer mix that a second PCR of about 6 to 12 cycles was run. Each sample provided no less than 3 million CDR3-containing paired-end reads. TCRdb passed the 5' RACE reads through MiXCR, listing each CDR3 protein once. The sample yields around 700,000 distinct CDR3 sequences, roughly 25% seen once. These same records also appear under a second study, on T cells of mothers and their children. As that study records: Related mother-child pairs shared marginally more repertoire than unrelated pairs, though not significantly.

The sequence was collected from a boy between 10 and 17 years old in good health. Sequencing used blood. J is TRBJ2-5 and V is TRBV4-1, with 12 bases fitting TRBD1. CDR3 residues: CASSQEGQGATQETQYF. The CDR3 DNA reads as TGCGCCAGCAGCCAAGAGGGACAGGGGGCAACGCAAGAGACCCAGTACTTC.